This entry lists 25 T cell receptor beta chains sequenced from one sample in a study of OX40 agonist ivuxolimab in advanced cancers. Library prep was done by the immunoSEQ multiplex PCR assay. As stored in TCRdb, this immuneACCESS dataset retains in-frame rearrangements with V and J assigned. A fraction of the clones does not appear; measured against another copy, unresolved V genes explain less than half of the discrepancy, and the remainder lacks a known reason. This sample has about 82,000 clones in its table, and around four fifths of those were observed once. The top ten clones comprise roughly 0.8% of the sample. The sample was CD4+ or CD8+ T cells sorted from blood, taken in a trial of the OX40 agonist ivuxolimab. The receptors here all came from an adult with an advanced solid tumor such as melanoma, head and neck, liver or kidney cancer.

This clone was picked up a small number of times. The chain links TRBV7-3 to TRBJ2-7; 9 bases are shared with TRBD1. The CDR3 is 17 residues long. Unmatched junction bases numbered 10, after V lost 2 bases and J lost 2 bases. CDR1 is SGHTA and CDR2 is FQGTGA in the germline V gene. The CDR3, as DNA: TGTGCCAGCAGCTTAGGCCTCCCGGACAGGGGAGCCTACGAGCAGTACTTC. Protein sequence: CASSLGLPDRGAYEQYF.

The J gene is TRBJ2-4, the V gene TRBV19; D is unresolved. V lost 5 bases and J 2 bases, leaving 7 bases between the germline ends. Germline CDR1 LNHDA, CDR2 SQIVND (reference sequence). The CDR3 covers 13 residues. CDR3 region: CASSPPSKNIQYF. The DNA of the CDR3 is TGTGCCAGTAGTCCCCCTTCCAAAAACATTCAGTACTTC.

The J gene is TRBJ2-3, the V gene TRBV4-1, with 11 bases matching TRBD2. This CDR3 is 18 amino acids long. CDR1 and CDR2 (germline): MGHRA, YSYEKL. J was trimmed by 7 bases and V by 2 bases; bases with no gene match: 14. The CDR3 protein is CASSQLGLADPFDNTQYF. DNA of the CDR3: TGCGCCAGCAGCCAACTGGGACTAGCGGACCCCTTTGACAATACGCAGTATTTT.

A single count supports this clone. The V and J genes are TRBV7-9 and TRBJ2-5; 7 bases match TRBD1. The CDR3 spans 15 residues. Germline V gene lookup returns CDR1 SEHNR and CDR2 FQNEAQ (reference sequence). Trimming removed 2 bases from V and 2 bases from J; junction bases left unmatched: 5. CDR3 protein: CASSLLSGGQETQYF. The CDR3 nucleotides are TGTGCCAGCAGCTTATTGTCAGGGGGACAAGAGACCCAGTACTTC.

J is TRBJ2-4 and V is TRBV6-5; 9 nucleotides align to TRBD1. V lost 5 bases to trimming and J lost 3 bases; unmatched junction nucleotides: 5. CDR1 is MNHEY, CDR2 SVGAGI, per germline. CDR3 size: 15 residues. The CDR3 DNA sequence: TGTGCCAGCAGTCCACCGACAGGGGGCAAAAACATTCAGTACTTC. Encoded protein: CASSPPTGGKNIQYF.

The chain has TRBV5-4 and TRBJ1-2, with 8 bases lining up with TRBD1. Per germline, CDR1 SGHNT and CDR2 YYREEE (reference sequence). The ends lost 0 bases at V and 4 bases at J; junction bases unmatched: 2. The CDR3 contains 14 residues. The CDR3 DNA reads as TGTGCCAGCAGCTTGGACAGGGGGGCCTATGGCTACACCTTC. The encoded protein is CASSLDRGAYGYTF. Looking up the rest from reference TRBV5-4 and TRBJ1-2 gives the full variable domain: ETGVTQSPTHLIKTRGQQVTLRCSSQSGHNTVSWYQQALGQGPQFIFQYYREEENGRGNFPPRFSGLQFPNYSSELNVNALELDDSALYLCASSLDRGAYGYTFGSGTRLTVV.

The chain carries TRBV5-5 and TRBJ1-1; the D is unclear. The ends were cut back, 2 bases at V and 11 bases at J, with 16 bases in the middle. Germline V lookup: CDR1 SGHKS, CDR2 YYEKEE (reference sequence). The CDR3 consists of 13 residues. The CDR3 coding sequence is TGTGCCAGCAGCTTCTTTCTCGAGGGTCGGGCTTTCTTT. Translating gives CASSFFLEGRAFF.

This chain's CDR3 is CASSPTPGASTF. The DNA of the CDR3 is TGTGCCAGCAGCCCAACCCCGGGGGCGTCCACCTTC. The J gene is TRBJ1-2, the V gene TRBV7-9, with a weak D call TRBD1 (6 bases). Germline V gives CDR1 SEHNR, CDR2 FQNEAQ (reference sequence). The CDR3 sequence is 12 residues long. V dropped 5 bases and J dropped 13 bases, with 17 bases sitting between them.

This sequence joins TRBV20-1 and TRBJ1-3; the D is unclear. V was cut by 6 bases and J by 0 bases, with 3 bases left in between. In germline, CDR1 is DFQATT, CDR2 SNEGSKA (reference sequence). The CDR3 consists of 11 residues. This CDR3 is CSASSGNTIYF. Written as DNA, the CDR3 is TGCAGTGCATCCTCTGGAAACACCATATATTTT.

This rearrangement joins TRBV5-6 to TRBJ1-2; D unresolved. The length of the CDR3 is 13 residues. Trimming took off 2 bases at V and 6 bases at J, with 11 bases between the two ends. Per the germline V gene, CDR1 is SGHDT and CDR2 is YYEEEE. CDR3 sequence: CASSFPPHNGYTF. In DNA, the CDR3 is TGTGCCAGCAGCTTTCCCCCCCATAATGGCTACACCTTC.

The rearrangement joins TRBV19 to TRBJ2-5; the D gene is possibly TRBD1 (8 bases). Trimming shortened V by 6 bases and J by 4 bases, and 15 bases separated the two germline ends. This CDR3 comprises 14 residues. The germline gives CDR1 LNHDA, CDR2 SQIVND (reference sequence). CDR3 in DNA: TGTGCCAGTAGGGAAACAGGGGGGGCAGAGACCCAGTACTTC. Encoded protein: CASRETGGAETQYF.

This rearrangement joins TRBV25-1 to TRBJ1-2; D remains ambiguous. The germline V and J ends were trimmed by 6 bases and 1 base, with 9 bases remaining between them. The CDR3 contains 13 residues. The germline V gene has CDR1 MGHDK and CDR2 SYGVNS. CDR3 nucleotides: TGTGCCAGCAGCTTATGGGGTAACTATGGCTACACCTTC. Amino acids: CASSLWGNYGYTF.

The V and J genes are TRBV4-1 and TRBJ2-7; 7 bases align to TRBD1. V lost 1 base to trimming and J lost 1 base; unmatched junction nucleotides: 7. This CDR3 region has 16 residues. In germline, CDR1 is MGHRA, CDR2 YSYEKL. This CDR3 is CASSQAGRGMSYEQYF. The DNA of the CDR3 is TGCGCCAGCAGCCAAGCCGGCAGGGGGATGTCCTACGAGCAGTACTTC.

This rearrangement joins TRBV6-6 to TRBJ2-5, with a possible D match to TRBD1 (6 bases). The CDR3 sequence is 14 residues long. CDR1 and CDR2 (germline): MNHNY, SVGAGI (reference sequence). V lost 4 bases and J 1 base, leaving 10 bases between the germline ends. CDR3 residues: CASSSGGPQETQYF. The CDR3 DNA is TGTGCCAGCAGTTCTGGGGGCCCCCAAGAGACCCAGTACTTC.

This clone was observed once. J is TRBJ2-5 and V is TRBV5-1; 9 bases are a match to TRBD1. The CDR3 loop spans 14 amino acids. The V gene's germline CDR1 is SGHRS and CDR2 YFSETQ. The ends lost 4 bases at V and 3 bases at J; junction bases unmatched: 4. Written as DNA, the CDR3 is TGCGCCAGCAGCGGGGGACAGGGCAAAGAGACCCAGTACTTC. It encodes CASSGGQGKETQYF. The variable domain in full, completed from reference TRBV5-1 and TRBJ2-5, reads KAGVTQTPRYLIKTRGQQVTLSCSPISGHRSVSWYQQTPGQGLQFLFEYFSETQRNKGNFPGRFSGRQFSNSRSEMNVSTLELGDSALYLCASSGGQGKETQYFGPGTRLLVL.

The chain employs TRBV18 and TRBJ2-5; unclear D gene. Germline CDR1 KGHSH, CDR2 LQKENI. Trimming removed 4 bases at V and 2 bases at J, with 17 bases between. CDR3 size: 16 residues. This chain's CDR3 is CASSLNQVTGQETQYF. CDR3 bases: TGTGCCAGCTCACTGAACCAGGTGACCGGGCAAGAGACCCAGTACTTC.

For the CDR3, the DNA is TGTGCCAGCAGTCCAGCGGGGCGATACGAGCAGTACTTC. Its translation is CASSPAGRYEQYF. The V and J genes are TRBV28 and TRBJ2-7; 7 bases match TRBD2. Germline V gene lookup returns CDR1 MDHEN and CDR2 SYDVKM. The length of the CDR3 is 13 residues. The ends lost 5 bases at V and 4 bases at J; junction bases unmatched: 5. The full variable domain, completed using reference TRBV28 and TRBJ2-7, is DVKVTQSSRYLVKRTGEKVFLECVQDMDHENMFWYRQDPGLGLRLIYFSYDVKMKEKGDIPEGYSVSREKKERFSLILESASTNQTSMYLCASSPAGRYEQYFGPGTRLTVT.

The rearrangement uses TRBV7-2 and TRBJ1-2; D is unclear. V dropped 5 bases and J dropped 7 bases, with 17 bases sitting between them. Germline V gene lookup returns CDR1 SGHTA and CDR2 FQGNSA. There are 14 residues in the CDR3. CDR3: CASSDFLLIGGYTF. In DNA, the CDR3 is TGTGCCAGCAGCGATTTTCTCCTGATTGGTGGCTACACCTTC.

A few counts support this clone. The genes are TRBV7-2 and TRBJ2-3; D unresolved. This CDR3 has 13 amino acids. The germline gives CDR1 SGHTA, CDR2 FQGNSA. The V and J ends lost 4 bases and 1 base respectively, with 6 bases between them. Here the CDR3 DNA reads TGTGCCAGCAGCTCCGAGGGCACAGATACGCAGTATTTT. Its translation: CASSSEGTDTQYF.

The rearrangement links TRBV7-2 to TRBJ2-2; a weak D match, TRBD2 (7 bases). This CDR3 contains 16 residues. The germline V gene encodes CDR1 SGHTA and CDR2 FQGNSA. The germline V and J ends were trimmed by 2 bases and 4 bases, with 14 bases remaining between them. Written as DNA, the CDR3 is TGTGCCAGCAGCTTAAAGTCGCGGGGGCTCACCGGGGAGCTGTTTTTT. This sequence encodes CASSLKSRGLTGELFF.

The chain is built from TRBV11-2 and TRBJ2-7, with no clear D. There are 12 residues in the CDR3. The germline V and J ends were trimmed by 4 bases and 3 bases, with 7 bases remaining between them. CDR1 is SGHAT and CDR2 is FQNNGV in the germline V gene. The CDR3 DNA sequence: TGTGCCAGCAGCTCAACTCGCTACGAGCAGTACTTC. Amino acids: CASSSTRYEQYF.

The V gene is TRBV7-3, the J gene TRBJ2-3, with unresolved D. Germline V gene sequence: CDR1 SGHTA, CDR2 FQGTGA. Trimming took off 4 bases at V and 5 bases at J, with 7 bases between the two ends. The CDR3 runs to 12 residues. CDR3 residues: CASSSSGDTQYF. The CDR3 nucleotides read TGTGCCAGCAGCTCCTCAGGAGATACGCAGTATTTT.

The DNA for the CDR3 is TGCGCCAGCAGCCTATCTTACAGCGACAATGAGCAGTTCTTC. It yields the protein CASSLSYSDNEQFF. The chain joins TRBV5-1 to TRBJ2-1; D uncertain. V lost 4 bases and J lost 5, with 13 bases in between. The CDR3 extends over 14 amino acids. Germline V lookup: CDR1 SGHRS, CDR2 YFSETQ. Full variable domain (missing parts from reference TRBV5-1 and TRBJ2-1): KAGVTQTPRYLIKTRGQQVTLSCSPISGHRSVSWYQQTPGQGLQFLFEYFSETQRNKGNFPGRFSGRQFSNSRSEMNVSTLELGDSALYLCASSLSYSDNEQFFGPGTRLTVL.

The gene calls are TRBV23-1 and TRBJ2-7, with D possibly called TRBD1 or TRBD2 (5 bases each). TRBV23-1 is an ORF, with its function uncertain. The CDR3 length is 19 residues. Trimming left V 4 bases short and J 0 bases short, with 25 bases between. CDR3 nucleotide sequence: TGCGCCAGCAGTCCCCTGAGGGTCGTTACAGGCGAACCCTCCTACGAGCAGTACTTC. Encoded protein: CASSPLRVVTGEPSYEQYF.

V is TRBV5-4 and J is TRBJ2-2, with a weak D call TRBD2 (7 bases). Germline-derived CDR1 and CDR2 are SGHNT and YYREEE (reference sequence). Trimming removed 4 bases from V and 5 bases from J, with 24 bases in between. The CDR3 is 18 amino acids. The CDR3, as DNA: TGTGCCAGCAGCCCGTTCGGGGGGCGCGAATTTATAACCGGGGAGCTGTTTTTT. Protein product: CASSPFGGREFITGELFF.